This T cell receptor (beta chain) is drawn from a study of T cells in Graves' hyperthyroidism and ophthalmopathy. Across the whole study: Specimen type is peripheral blood, collected at initial diagnosis prior to any treatment. Whole-study results and caveats: Among clonotypes expanded in thyroid above 0.001, most were also found in blood.

The CDR3 is 15 residues long. V was trimmed by 3 bases and J by 7 bases, leaving 19 bases between them. Germline V gene sequence: CDR1 DFQATT, CDR2 SNEGSKA (reference sequence). In this sample, this clonotype turned up a few times. As yet, its antigen is unknown. The CDR3 regions of TCR beta were amplified from RNA transcripts. The TCR CDR3 first-round RT-PCR relied on the HTBI primer set. Each CDR3 protein is one row after TCRdb ran MiXCR on the multiplex PCR reads. The table shows about 560,000 distinct CDR3 sequences, with roughly 17% occurring only once. This sequence joins TRBV20-1 and TRBJ1-5, with a tentative D call TRBD1 (5 bases). The specimen was blood. This TCR came from a young woman with Graves' hyperthyroidism. CDR3 sequence reads: CSARAGQSAGQPQHF. The CDR3 DNA sequence: TGCAGTGCTAGGGCAGGCCAATCCGCAGGGCAGCCCCAGCATTTT.